The clone carrying this TCR beta chain showed up just a few times. Antigen unknown. TCRdb re-called the RT-PCR reads through MiXCR, storing one row per CDR3 protein. Of around 1,400 distinct CDR3 sequences in the sample, around 6.1% were seen once. This specimen belongs to a study of yellow fever vaccine responses in identical twins. General study points: Twins reportedly appeared to share part of their vaccine T cell response while keeping part individual.

The V end was cut by 2 bases, the J end by 3 bases, with 8 bases between. CDR3 size: 14 residues. CDR1 and CDR2 from the germline V gene are MNHEY and SVGEGT. The sample here was T cells from blood (PBMCs), unsorted or a sorted subset (not recorded which), taken before or after yellow fever vaccination (not recorded which). The chain recombines TRBV6-2 or TRBV6-3 with TRBJ2-1; no firm D call. This receptor was identified in a woman between 18 and 30 years old who received the yellow fever vaccine. CDR3 sequence reads: CASSYGGVYNEQFF. CDR3 in DNA: TGTGCCAGCAGTTACGGTGGAGTCTACAATGAGCAGTTCTTC.